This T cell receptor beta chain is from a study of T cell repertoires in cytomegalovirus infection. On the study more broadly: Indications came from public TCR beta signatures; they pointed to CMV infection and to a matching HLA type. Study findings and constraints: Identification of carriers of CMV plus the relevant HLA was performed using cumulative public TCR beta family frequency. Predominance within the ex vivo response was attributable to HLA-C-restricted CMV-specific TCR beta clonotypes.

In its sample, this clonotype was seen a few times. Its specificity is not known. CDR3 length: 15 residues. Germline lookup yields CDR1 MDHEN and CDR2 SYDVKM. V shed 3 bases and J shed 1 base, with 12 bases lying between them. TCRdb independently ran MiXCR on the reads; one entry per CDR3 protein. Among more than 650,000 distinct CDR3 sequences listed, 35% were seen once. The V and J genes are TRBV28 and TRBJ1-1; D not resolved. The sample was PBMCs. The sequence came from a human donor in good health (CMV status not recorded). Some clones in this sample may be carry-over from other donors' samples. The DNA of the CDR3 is TGTGCCAGCAGTTTGGGTCGGTGGGGGAACACTGAAGCTTTCTTT. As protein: CASSLGRWGNTEAFF.